This T cell receptor (beta chain) derives from a study of blood T cell repertoires in COVID-19. In the study's own analysis: Amplification from reference gene primers served as the basis for estimated nucleated cell counts. Measured with immunoSEQ multiplex PCR; TCRdb has only the in-frame clones, and not every one. Clone size and the V and J calls come from that table; the DNA yielded D and trimming. The top ten clones hold more than 0.95% of a sample with under 500,000 clones, roughly nine tenths of them seen once. J was trimmed by 4 bases and V by 6 bases; bases with no gene match: 5. CDR1 SGHTA and CDR2 FQGTGA come from the germline V gene. The CDR3 totals 13 residues. Participant ages covered about 18 to 100 years across 24 US areas. Participants' reported clinical history set cohort assignment. Donors in Cohort 3 counted as recovered after two negative PCRs, clearance, or symptom resolution.

This clonotype originated in a man younger than 40 who had recovered from COVID-19. This sequence joins TRBV7-3 and TRBJ1-1; TRBD1 matches at 7 bases. The sample consisted of PBMCs or T cells enriched from blood (not recorded which). CDR3: CASSRQGSTEAFF. The CDR3 DNA is TGTGCCAGCAGTCGACAGGGAAGCACTGAAGCTTTCTTT.